Sequencing of this T cell receptor (beta chain) was carried out in a study of spatial heterogeneity in lung cancer. Regarding the study as a whole: At tumor resection, ubiquitous expanded TCRs were detected in blood more often than later.

Each TCR cDNA molecule bore a unique molecular identifier. TCRdb passed the 5' RACE reads through MiXCR, listing each CDR3 protein once. The sample carries about 80,000 distinct CDR3 sequences, around 21% recorded once. As for this clonotype: Its target is not known.

Indicated time point: sample taken at primary tumor resection. Whole RNA, which was extracted from tumor, nontumor lung tissue or frozen PBMC, was sequenced without any cell sorting. Untreated early-stage non-small cell lung cancer patients, 55 to 85 in total, were the donors. The CDR3 sequence is 16 residues long. Trimming left V 2 bases short and J 1 base short, with 14 bases between. In germline, CDR1 is MNHNY, CDR2 SVGAGI (reference sequence). The chain carries TRBV6-6 and TRBJ1-1, with D hard to call. The receptor was derived from a male donor with early-stage non-small cell lung cancer. The sample in question was PBMCs, obtained at surgery. DNA for the CDR3: TGTGCCAGCAGTTACCCTCATGGAGAGGAGAACACTGAAGCTTTCTTT. Its translation is CASSYPHGEENTEAFF.